Here is one TCR beta chain with its context. Its antigen is still unknown. It was from PBMCs that CD4+ and CD8+ T cells were sorted. cDNA reverse transcribed from extracted RNA served as the sequencing template. Here immunoSEQ multiplex PCR was the method, and the copy in TCRdb shows in-frame clones only, minus some. The table has roughly 150,000 clones, 55% seen once. The sample is drawn from a study of CD8+ T cells in alopecia areata. Study-wide results and limits: Lesional scalp exceeded normal scalp in clonality, especially in alopecia totalis/universalis. Normal skin's resident alphabeta T cells are also sequenced in scalp samples. The study found TCR sharing across patients less clear than in mice, possibly for HLA reasons.

The TCR originated in a human donor in good health. Sample: CD4+ T cells sorted from blood.

The CDR3 nucleotides read TGTGCCTGGAACAACGAGGGGGGCACCGGGGAGCTGTTTTTT. Translated: CAWNNEGGTGELFF. V and J are TRBV30 and TRBJ2-2, with D perhaps assigned TRBD1 or TRBD2 (6 bases each). CDR1 GTSNPN and CDR2 SVGIG come from the germline V gene (reference sequence). The CDR3 is made up of 14 amino acids. V was cut by 4 bases and J by 4 bases, with 13 bases left in between.